The 23 T cell receptor beta chains reported below all come from one sample, sequenced in a study of blood T cell repertoires in COVID-19. TCRdb's copy holds only in-frame clones and misses some; the assay was immunoSEQ multiplex PCR. Here the sample spans about 220,000 clones, 84% being singletons. Input material: peripheral blood. The origin of the receptors is a woman aged 55-70 years with acute or convalescent COVID-19.

The chain links TRBV19 to TRBJ2-7, with TRBD1 identical over 7 bases. After removal of 3 bases from V and 0 bases from J, the junction contained 29 bases not matched to a gene. The CDR3 loop spans 23 amino acids. Per the germline V gene, CDR1 is LNHDA and CDR2 is SQIVND (reference sequence). The CDR3 DNA reads TGTGCCAGTAGTATTGCTCTTTCTTGGCGGCTCCCGGGACAGCTCGTTACCTCCTACGAGCAGTACTTC. Encoded protein: CASSIALSWRLPGQLVTSYEQYF.

The V gene is TRBV19, the J gene TRBJ1-5; D is unresolved. Looked up from germline, CDR1 is LNHDA and CDR2 is SQIVND (reference sequence). The V gene lost 2 bases and the J gene lost 11 bases, with 19 bases spanning the gap. This CDR3 is 15 amino acids long. The chain's CDR3 is CASSIRVGRSVAQHF. The CDR3 coding sequence is TGTGCCAGTAGTATAAGAGTTGGGCGATCCGTAGCCCAGCATTTT. Complete variable domain (other parts from reference TRBV19 and TRBJ1-5): DGGITQSPKYLFRKEGQNVTLSCEQNLNHDAMYWYRQDPGQGLRLIYYSQIVNDFQKGDIAEGYSVSREKKESFPLTVTSAQKNPTAFYLCASSIRVGRSVAQHFGDGTRLSIL.

This chain joins TRBV19 and TRBJ1-2; D is unresolved. Germline CDR1 LNHDA, CDR2 SQIVND (reference sequence). Trimming pared 7 bases from V and 7 bases from J, leaving 13 bases between. The CDR3 runs 12 residues. The CDR3 loop is CASTEGLAGYTF. CDR3 DNA: TGTGCCAGTACGGAGGGTTTGGCTGGCTACACCTTC.

The table lists this clone with a count of one. The chain recombines TRBV19 with TRBJ1-2; 8 nucleotides agree with TRBD1. This CDR3 has 13 residues. CDR1 and CDR2 from the germline V gene are LNHDA and SQIVND (reference sequence). Trimming removed 3 bases from V and 4 bases from J; junction bases left unmatched: 1. This chain's CDR3 is CASSIDRGYGYTF. The CDR3 coding sequence is TGTGCCAGTAGTATCGACAGGGGCTATGGCTACACCTTC.

The chain links TRBV7-9 to TRBJ1-2; D perhaps matches TRBD1 (6 bases). Germline CDR1 is SEHNR and CDR2 is FQNEAQ (reference sequence). V was trimmed by 6 bases and J by 7 bases, leaving 12 bases between them. This CDR3 is built from 12 residues. The CDR3 nucleotides read TGTGCCAGCAGTACACAGGGTACTGGCTACACCTTC. Translating it yields CASSTQGTGYTF.

This clone was seen a few times. The chain couples TRBV3-1 (or the pseudogene TRBV3-2) to TRBJ2-1; 14 bases fit TRBD2. Trimming cost V 4 bases and J 0 bases; bases outside gene matches: 5. Germline CDR1 and CDR2: LGHDT and YNNKEL (reference sequence). The CDR3 is 18 residues long. CDR3 amino acids: CASSLGLAGVNSYNEQFF. The CDR3 DNA reads TGTGCCAGCAGCCTGGGACTAGCGGGGGTGAACTCCTACAATGAGCAGTTCTTC.

J is TRBJ2-1 and V is TRBV5-1; the match to TRBD1 covers 7 bases. Germline-derived CDR1 and CDR2 are SGHRS and YFSETQ. CDR3 length: 15 residues. Trimming at V came to 4 bases and at J to 3 bases, leaving 7 bases not matched to a gene. CDR3 loop: CASSPDRSFYNEQFF. Here the CDR3 DNA reads TGCGCCAGCAGCCCGGACAGGTCTTTCTACAATGAGCAGTTCTTC.

Worth noting for this clone: The sample has other DNA sequences that encode this CDR3 too. J is TRBJ1-1 and V is TRBV7-3; tentative D call: TRBD1 (5 bases). The CDR3 spans 13 residues. V was clipped by 5 bases and J by 1 base, with 8 bases between them. Germline values: CDR1 SGHTA, CDR2 FQGTGA. The CDR3 spells CASSLDRNTEAFF. CDR3 DNA: TGTGCCAGCAGCCTAGACAGGAACACTGAAGCTTTCTTT.

The V gene is TRBV19, the J gene TRBJ1-1; 8 bases map to TRBD1. The CDR3 totals 14 residues. CDR1 and CDR2 from the germline V gene are LNHDA and SQIVND (reference sequence). Trimming cost V 3 bases and J 1 base; bases outside gene matches: 1. CDR3 in amino acids: CASSIGTGNTEAFF. Here the CDR3 DNA reads TGTGCCAGTAGTATCGGGACAGGGAACACTGAAGCTTTCTTT.

This chain joins TRBV10-3 and TRBJ2-7; 7 bases are a match to TRBD2. CDR3 size: 11 residues. The germline V gene has CDR1 ENHRY and CDR2 SYGVKD. The V and J ends lost 8 bases and 4 bases, in that order; junction bases with no gene match: 2. CDR3 amino acids: CAIGGGYEQYF. CDR3 DNA: TGTGCCATCGGGGGGGGATACGAGCAGTACTTC.

The chain combines TRBV19 with TRBJ2-1, with 8 bases matching TRBD2. V dropped 5 bases and J dropped 3; count of bases not matched to a gene: 6. Germline V gives CDR1 LNHDA, CDR2 SQIVND (reference sequence). The length of the CDR3 is 15 residues. The chain's CDR3 is CASSSSGGYYNEQFF. For the CDR3, the DNA is TGTGCCAGTAGTTCAAGCGGGGGCTACTACAATGAGCAGTTCTTC. Complete variable domain (other parts from reference TRBV19 and TRBJ2-1): DGGITQSPKYLFRKEGQNVTLSCEQNLNHDAMYWYRQDPGQGLRLIYYSQIVNDFQKGDIAEGYSVSREKKESFPLTVTSAQKNPTAFYLCASSSSGGYYNEQFFGPGTRLTVL.

The chain is built from TRBV6-6 and TRBJ1-5; TRBD1 matches at 7 bases. This CDR3 is 15 amino acids long. The V gene end was trimmed by 4 bases and the J gene end by 5 bases; junction bases not matched to a gene: 8. Germline CDR1 and CDR2: MNHNY and SVGAGI (reference sequence). CDR3 bases: TGTGCCAGCAGTTGGACGCAGGGGGATCATCAGCCCCAGCATTTT. Translating gives CASSWTQGDHQPQHF.

The chain carries TRBV6-1 and TRBJ1-6, with D hard to call. Trimming removed 0 bases at V and 5 bases at J, with 14 bases between. The CDR3 runs to 17 residues. The germline V gene encodes CDR1 MNHNS and CDR2 SASEGT. In DNA form, the CDR3 reads TGTGCCAGCAGTGAAGCGAATCTTAGTACGAATAATTCACCCCTCCACTTT. Translated: CASSEANLSTNNSPLHF.

The genes are TRBV16 and TRBJ2-1, with 10 bases lining up with TRBD2. CDR3 length equals 19 residues. V trimming: 4 bases; J trimming: 0 bases; junction bases outside the gene matches: 12. Germline V gene lookup returns CDR1 KGHSY and CDR2 FQNENV. Written as DNA, the CDR3 is TGTGCCAGCAGCCTAAGAGCGGGGGGGGTCCTAGGCTCCTACAATGAGCAGTTCTTC. This encodes CASSLRAGGVLGSYNEQFF.

The chain combines TRBV7-9 with TRBJ1-2, with a weak D call TRBD1 (6 bases). V lost 6 bases and J 8 bases, leaving 22 bases between the germline ends. The CDR3 sequence is 15 residues long. CDR1 is SEHNR, CDR2 FQNEAQ, per germline (reference sequence). The CDR3 nucleotides read TGTGCCAGCAGTTCTAACTCCCGGGACACAGGGGGCTACACCTTC. Translated: CASSSNSRDTGGYTF. The full variable domain, completed using reference TRBV7-9 and TRBJ1-2, is DTGVSQNPRHKITKRGQNVTFRCDPISEHNRLYWYRQTLGQGPEFLTYFQNEAQLEKSRLLSDRFSAERPKGSFSTLEIQRTEQGDSAMYLCASSSNSRDTGGYTFGSGTRLTVV.

CDR3 nucleotides: TGTGCCAGTAGTAATTTTAGAACCCGGAACACTGAAGCTTTCTTT. It yields the protein CASSNFRTRNTEAFF. The chain employs TRBV19 and TRBJ1-1; D ambiguous. CDR1 is LNHDA, CDR2 SQIVND, per germline (reference sequence). This CDR3 has 15 amino acids. The V end was cut by 4 bases, the J end by 1 base, with 13 bases between.

This chain joins TRBV28 and TRBJ1-2; the D is unclear. This CDR3 is built from 14 residues. Germline V gene sequence: CDR1 MDHEN, CDR2 SYDVKM. V dropped 1 base and J dropped 3 bases, with 9 bases sitting between them. CDR3 sequence reads: CASSLLLGDYGYTF. CDR3 DNA: TGTGCCAGCAGTTTATTACTGGGAGACTATGGCTACACCTTC.

In this sample, this clone turned up a few times. The rearrangement uses TRBV2 and TRBJ1-1; the D is unclear. In germline, CDR1 is SNHLY, CDR2 FYNNEI. Deletions cut 6 bases from V and 0 bases from J, with 8 bases between. This CDR3 has 13 amino acids. As DNA, the CDR3 is TGTGCCAGCAGCCGGAGGCTGAACACTGAAGCTTTCTTT. Translated: CASSRRLNTEAFF.

The rearrangement links TRBV7-2 to TRBJ2-7; 12 bases map to TRBD2. From germline, CDR1 is SGHTA and CDR2 FQGNSA. V trimming: 4 bases; J trimming: 0 bases; junction bases outside the gene matches: 1. The length of the CDR3 is 15 residues. The CDR3 DNA sequence: TGTGCCAGCAGCTCGACTAGCGGGAGCTCCTACGAGCAGTACTTC. The encoded protein is CASSSTSGSSYEQYF.

This clone was counted a few times. This chain connects TRBV5-1 to TRBJ2-3; D is ambiguous. This CDR3 has 15 amino acids. Trimming took 0 bases from V and 2 from J, leaving 10 bases between them. In germline, CDR1 is SGHRS, CDR2 YFSETQ. CDR3 sequence: CASSLAGTDTDTQYF. The CDR3 DNA reads TGCGCCAGCAGCTTGGCCGGAACAGACACAGATACGCAGTATTTT.

The rearrangement joins TRBV4-3 to TRBJ2-7; perhaps TRBD2 as D (5 bases). The V gene lost 2 bases and the J gene lost 3 bases, with 23 bases spanning the gap. This CDR3 is 18 amino acids long. Germline CDR1 LGHNA, CDR2 YSLEER. The CDR3 spells CASSQPLMDSYQLYEQYF. In DNA form, the CDR3 reads TGCGCCAGCAGCCAACCACTCATGGACTCTTATCAGCTCTACGAGCAGTACTTC.

This clone was seen a handful of times. The chain combines TRBV30 with TRBJ1-2; D is unclear. CDR1 and CDR2 from the germline V gene are GTSNPN and SVGIG (reference sequence). Trimming removed 0 bases from V and 8 bases from J, with 10 bases in between. The CDR3 has 12 amino acids. CDR3 coding DNA: TGTGCCTGGAGTGTTTTACTAGTCGGCTACACCTTC. Protein product: CAWSVLLVGYTF.

J is TRBJ1-6 and V is TRBV6-5; D unclear. Germline V CDR1 and CDR2: MNHEY, SVGAGI. This CDR3 region has 11 residues. With 9 bases removed from V and 10 bases from J, the gap between germline ends came to 10 bases. DNA for the CDR3: TGTGCCAGTGCAGATTCCTCACCCCTCCACTTT. It yields the protein CASADSSPLHF.